This TCR beta chain was identified during a study of a mutant IDH1 vaccine in newly diagnosed glioma. Background on the study: Vaccinations were initiated 4-6 weeks following radiotherapy alone, or were given together with temozolomide cycles. The treated population exhibited a male proportion of about 60%, a female proportion of roughly 40%, and a mean age of roughly 41 years.

Time point meaning: week 11, during vaccination. Vaccination used 300 ug of mutant IDH1 20-mer peptide per dose, with topical imiquimod. The CDR3 sequence is 13 residues long. V was trimmed by 10 bases and J by 6 bases, leaving 18 bases between them. CDR1 MNHNS and CDR2 SASEGT come from the germline V gene. Notes on this clone: Its antigen is undetermined.

The assay was immunoSEQ multiplex PCR, and TCRdb's table has in-frame clones only and misses some. Among 40,000 or so clones listed, roughly 84% were seen once. Sequencing used PBMCs, obtained from a glioma patient whose treatment included an IDH1 peptide vaccine. The rearrangement links TRBV6-1 to TRBJ1-1, with TRBD1 as a possible D gene (5 bases). The receptor was derived from a man aged 35 to 55 with glioma. The CDR3 DNA is TGTGCCATCCGAAGAAGGGGCGCGTCTGAAGCTTTCTTT. Its protein product is CAIRRRGASEAFF.